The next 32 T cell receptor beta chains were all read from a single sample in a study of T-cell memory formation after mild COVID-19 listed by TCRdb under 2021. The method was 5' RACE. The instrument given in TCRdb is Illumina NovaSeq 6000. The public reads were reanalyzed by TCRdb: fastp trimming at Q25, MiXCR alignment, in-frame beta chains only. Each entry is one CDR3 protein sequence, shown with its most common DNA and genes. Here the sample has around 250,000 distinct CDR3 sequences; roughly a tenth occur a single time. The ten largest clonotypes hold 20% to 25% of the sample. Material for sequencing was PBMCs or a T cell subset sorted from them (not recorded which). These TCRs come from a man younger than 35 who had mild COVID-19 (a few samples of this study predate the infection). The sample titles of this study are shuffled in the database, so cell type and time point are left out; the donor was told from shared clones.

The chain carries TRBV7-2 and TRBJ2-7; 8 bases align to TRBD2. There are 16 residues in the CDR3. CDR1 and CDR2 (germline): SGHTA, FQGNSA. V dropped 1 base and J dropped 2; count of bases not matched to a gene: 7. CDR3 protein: CASSLVSRGDPYEQYF. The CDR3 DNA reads TGTGCCAGCAGCTTAGTCTCGCGGGGGGATCCCTACGAGCAGTACTTC.

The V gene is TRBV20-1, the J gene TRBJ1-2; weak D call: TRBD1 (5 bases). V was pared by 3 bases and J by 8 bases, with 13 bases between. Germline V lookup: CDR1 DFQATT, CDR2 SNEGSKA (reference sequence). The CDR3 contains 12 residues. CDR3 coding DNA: TGCAGTGCTAGTGCCAGGGATTGGGGCTACACCTTC. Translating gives CSASARDWGYTF.

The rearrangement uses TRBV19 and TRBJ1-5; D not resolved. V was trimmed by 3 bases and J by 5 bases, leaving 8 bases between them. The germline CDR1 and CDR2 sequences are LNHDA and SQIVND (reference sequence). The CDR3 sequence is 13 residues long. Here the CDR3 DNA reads TGTGCCAGTAGTATCCGGCTAGATCAGCCCCAGCATTTT. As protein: CASSIRLDQPQHF.

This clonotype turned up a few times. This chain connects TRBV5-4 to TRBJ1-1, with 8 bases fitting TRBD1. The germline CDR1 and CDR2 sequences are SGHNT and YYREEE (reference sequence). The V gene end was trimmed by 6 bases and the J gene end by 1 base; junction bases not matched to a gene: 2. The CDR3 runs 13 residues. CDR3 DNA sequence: TGTGCCAGCACCGGGACAGGGAACACTGAAGCTTTCTTT. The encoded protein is CASTGTGNTEAFF.

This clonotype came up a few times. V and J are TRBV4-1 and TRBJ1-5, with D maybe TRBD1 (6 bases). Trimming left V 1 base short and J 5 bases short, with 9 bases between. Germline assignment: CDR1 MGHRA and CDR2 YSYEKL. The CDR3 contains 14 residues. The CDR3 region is CASSQGGAHQPQHF. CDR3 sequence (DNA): TGCGCCAGCAGCCAAGGGGGGGCGCATCAGCCCCAGCATTTT.

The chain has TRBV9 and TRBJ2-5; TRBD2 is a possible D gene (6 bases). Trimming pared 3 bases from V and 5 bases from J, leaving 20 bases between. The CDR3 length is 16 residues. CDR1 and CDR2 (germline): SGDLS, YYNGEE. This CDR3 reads CASSEGRGGFRETQYF. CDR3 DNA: TGTGCCAGCAGCGAGGGCCGTGGGGGGTTTAGGGAGACCCAGTACTTC.

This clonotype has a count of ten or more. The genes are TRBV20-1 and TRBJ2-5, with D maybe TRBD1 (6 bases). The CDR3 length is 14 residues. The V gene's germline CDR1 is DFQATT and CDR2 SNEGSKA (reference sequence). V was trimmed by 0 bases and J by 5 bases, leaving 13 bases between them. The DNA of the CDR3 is TGCAGTGCTAGAGATCCCCTTAGGGGGGAGACCCAGTACTTC. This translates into CSARDPLRGETQYF.

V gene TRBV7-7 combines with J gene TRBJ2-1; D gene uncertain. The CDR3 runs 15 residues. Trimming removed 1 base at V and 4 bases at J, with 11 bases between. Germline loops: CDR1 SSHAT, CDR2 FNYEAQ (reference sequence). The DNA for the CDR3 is TGTGCCAGCAGCTTAGGGCAGGCGGAATACAATGAGCAGTTCTTC. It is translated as CASSLGQAEYNEQFF.

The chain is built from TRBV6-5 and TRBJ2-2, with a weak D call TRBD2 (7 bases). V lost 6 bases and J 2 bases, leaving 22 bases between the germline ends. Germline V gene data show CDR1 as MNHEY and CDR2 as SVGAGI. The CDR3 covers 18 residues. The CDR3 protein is CASSYTPPGGANTGELFF. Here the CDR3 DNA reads TGTGCCAGCAGCTATACCCCACCTGGGGGGGCCAACACCGGGGAGCTGTTTTTT.

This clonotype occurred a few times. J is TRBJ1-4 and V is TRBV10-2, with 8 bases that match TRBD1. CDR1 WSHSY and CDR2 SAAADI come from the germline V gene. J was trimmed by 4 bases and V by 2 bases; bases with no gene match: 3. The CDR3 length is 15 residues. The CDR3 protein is CASSEIRGLNEKLFF. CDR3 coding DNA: TGCGCCAGCAGTGAGATCAGGGGGCTTAATGAAAAACTGTTTTTT.

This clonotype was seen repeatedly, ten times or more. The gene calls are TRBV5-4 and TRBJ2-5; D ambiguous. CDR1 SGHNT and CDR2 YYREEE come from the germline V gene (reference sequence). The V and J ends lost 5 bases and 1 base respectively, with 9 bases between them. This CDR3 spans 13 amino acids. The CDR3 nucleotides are TGTGCCAGCAGTCCCGCAGGCCAAGAGACCCAGTACTTC. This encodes CASSPAGQETQYF.

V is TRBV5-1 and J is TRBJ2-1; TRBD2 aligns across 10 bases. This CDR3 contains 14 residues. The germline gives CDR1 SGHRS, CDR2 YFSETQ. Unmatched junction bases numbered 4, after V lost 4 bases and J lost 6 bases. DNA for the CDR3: TGCGCCAGCAGCCTTAGCGGGGGGCCCAATGAGCAGTTCTTC. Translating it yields CASSLSGGPNEQFF.

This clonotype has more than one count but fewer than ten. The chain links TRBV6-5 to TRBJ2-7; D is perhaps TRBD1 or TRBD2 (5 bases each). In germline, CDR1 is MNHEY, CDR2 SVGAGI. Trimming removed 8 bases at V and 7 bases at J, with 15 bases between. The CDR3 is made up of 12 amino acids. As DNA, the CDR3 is TGTGCCAGCCGGGGCAGCCCGACGGAGCAGTACTTC. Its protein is CASRGSPTEQYF.

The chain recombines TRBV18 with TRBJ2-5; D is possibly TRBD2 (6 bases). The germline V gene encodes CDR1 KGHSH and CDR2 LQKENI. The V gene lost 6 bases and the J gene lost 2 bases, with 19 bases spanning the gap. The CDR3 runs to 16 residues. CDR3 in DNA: TGTGCCAGCTCCCCAGGGAGGCTAGCCAAACAAGAGACCCAGTACTTC. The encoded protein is CASSPGRLAKQETQYF.

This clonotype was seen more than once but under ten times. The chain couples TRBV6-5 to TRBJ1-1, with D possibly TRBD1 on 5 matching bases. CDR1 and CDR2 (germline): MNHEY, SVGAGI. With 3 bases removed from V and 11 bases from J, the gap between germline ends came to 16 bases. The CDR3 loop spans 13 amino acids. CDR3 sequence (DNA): TGTGCCAGCAGTTATAGTGTCGGAAAGGGGGCTTTCTTT. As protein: CASSYSVGKGAFF.

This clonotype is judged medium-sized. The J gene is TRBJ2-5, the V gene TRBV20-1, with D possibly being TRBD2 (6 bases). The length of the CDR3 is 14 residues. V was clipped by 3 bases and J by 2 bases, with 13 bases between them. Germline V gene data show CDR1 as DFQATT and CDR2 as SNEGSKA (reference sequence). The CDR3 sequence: CSARSGSPQETQYF. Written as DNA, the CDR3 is TGCAGTGCTAGGTCCGGGAGTCCACAAGAGACCCAGTACTTC.

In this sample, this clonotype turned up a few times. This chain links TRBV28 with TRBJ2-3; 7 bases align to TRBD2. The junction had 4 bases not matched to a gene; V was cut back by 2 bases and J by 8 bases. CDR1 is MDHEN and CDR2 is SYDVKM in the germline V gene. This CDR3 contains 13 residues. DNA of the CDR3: TGTGCCAGCAGTTTAGGGTGGGAGGGTACGCAGTATTTT. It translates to CASSLGWEGTQYF.

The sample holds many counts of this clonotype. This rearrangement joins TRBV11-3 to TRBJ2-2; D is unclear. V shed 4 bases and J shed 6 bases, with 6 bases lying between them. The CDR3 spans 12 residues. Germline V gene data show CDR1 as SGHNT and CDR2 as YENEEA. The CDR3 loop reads CASSSLAGELFF. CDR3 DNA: TGTGCCAGCAGCTCCCTTGCCGGGGAGCTGTTTTTT. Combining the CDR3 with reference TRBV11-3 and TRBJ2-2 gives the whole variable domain EAGVVQSPRYKIIEKKQPVAFWCNPISGHNTLYWYLQNLGQGPELLIRYENEEAVDDSQLPKDRFSAERLKGVDSTLKIQPAELGDSAVYLCASSSLAGELFFGEGSRLTVL.

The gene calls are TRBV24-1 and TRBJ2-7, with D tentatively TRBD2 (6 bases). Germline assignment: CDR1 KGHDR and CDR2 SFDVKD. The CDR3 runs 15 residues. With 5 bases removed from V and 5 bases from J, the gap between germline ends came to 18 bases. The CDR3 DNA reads TGTGCCACCAGTGCCCATGGGAAGGGGAGGCACGAGCAGTACTTC. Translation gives CATSAHGKGRHEQYF.

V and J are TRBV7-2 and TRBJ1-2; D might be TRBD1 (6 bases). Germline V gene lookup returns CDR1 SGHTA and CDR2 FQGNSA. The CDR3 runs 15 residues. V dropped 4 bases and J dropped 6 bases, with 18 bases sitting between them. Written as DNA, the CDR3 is TGTGCCAGCAGCTCCGGGGGGGCCATCAGTAATGGCTACACCTTC. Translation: CASSSGGAISNGYTF.

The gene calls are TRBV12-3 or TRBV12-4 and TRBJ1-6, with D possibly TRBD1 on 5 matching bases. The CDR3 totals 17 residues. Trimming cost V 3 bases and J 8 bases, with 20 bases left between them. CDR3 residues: CASSLGIRGRDDSPLHF. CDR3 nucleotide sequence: TGTGCCAGCAGTTTGGGAATAAGGGGCCGTGATGATTCACCCCTCCACTTT.

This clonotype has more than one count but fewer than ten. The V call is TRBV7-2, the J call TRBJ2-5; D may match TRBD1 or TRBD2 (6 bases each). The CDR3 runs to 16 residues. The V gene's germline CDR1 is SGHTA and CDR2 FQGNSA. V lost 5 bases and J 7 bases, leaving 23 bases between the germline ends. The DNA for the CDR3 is TGTGCCAGCAGCCCAACGGGGGCGGTTAACATGGGGACCCAGTACTTC. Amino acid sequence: CASSPTGAVNMGTQYF.

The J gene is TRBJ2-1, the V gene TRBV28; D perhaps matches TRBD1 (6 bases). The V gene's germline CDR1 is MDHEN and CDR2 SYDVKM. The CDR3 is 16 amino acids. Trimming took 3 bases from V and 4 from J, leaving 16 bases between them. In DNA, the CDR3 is TGTGCCAGCAGTTTTAGTGGGGGCCCTATTTACAATGAGCAGTTCTTC. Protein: CASSFSGGPIYNEQFF. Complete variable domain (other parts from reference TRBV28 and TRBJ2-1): DVKVTQSSRYLVKRTGEKVFLECVQDMDHENMFWYRQDPGLGLRLIYFSYDVKMKEKGDIPEGYSVSREKKERFSLILESASTNQTSMYLCASSFSGGPIYNEQFFGPGTRLTVL.

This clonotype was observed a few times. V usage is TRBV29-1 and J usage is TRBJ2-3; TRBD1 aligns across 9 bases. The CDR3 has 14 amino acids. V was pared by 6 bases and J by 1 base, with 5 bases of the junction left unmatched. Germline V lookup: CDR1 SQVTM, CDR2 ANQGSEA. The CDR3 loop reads CSVAGDRGTDTQYF. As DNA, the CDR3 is TGCAGCGTGGCCGGGGACAGGGGCACAGATACGCAGTATTTT.

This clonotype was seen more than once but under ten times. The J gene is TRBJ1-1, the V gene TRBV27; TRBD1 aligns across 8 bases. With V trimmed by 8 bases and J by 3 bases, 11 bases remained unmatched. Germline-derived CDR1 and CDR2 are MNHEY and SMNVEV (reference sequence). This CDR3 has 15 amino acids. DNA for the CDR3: TGTGCCAGCGGACTGACAGGGGTTAAGGACACTGAAGCTTTCTTT. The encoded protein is CASGLTGVKDTEAFF.

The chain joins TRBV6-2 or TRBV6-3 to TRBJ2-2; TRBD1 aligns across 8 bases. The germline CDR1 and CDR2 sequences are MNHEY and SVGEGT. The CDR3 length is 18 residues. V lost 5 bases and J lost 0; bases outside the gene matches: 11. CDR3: CASSPGQGSISNTGELFF. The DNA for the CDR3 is TGTGCCAGCAGTCCCGGACAGGGTTCTATCTCGAACACCGGGGAGCTGTTTTTT.

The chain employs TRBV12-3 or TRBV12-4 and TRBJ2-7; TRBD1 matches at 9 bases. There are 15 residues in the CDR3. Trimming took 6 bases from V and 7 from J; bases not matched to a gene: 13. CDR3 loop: CASSSRDRARREQYF. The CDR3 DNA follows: TGTGCCAGCAGCTCCCGGGACAGGGCCAGGAGGGAGCAGTACTTC.

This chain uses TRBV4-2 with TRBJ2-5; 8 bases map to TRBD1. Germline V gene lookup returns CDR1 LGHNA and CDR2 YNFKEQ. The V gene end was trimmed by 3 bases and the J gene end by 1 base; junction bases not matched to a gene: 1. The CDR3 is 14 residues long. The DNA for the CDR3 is TGTGCCAGCAGCCATGGGACAGGCCAAGAGACCCAGTACTTC. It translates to CASSHGTGQETQYF.

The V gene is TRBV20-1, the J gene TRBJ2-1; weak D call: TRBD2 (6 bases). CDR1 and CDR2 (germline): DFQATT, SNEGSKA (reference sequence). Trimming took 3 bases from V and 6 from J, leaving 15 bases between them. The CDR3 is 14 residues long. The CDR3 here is CSASPSGRSNEQFF. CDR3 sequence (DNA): TGCAGTGCTAGTCCGAGCGGGCGTTCCAATGAGCAGTTCTTC.

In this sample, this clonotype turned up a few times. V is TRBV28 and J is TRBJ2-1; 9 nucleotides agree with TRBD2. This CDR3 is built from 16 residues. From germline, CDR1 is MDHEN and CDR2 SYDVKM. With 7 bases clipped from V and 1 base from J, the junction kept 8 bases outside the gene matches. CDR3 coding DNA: TGTGCCAGCAAGGGGGCTAGCGGGAATTCCTACAATGAGCAGTTCTTC. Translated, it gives CASKGASGNSYNEQFF.

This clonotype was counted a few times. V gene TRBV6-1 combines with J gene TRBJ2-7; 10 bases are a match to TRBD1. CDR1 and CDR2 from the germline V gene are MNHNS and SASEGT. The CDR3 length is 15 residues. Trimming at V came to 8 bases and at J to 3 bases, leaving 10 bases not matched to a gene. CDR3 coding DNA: TGTGCCAGCTCCGAATGGGGACAGGGGATCTACGAGCAGTACGTC. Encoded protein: CASSEWGQGIYEQYV.

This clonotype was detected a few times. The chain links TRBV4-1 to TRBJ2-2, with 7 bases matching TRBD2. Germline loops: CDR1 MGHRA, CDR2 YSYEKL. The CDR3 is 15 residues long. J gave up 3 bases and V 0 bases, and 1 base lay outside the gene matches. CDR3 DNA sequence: TGCGCCAGCAGCCAAGATCGGGGGGACACCGGGGAGCTGTTTTTT. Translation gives CASSQDRGDTGELFF.